The clone carrying this T cell receptor (beta chain) came up many times. Regions amplified from RNA transcripts were the TCR beta CDR3 regions. The TCR CDR3 was amplified in a first-round RT-PCR using the HTBI primer set. Via MiXCR, TCRdb re-called the multiplex PCR reads, giving one row per CDR3 protein. The sample contains about 640,000 distinct CDR3 sequences, less than 25% of which appear only once. The V gene's germline CDR1 is SGHDN and CDR2 FVKESK. CDR3 length: 15 residues. The ends were cut back, 1 base at V and 2 bases at J, with 9 bases in the middle. The sample belongs to a study of T cells in Graves' hyperthyroidism and ophthalmopathy. Whole-study context: At initial diagnosis, before any treatment had begun, peripheral blood was obtained.

The sequencing input was blood. The receptor's source is a man aged 30-40 years with Graves' ophthalmopathy. V and J are TRBV14 and TRBJ2-1; D perhaps matches TRBD1 (6 bases). CDR3 sequence (DNA): TGTGCCAGCAGCCAAGGAGGGGGAGCCTACAATGAGCAGTTCTTC. Its translation: CASSQGGGAYNEQFF.